One and the same sample provided the 24 T cell receptor beta chains below, sequenced in a study of glioma-infiltrating T cells. Using RNA template, CDR3s of TCR alpha and beta were amplified with iRepertoire arm-PCR. A single record per CDR3 protein comes from TCRdb applying MiXCR to the multiplex PCR reads. The repertoire holds 100,000 to 150,000 distinct CDR3 sequences, with roughly 25% as singletons. Sequencing was carried out using glioma tissue, nonneoplastic brain tissue, or PBMCs (not recorded which). Every receptor here comes from a human donor with low-grade glioma or glioblastoma, undergoing nonglioma brain surgery, or in good health (not recorded which).

This clonotype was detected many times. The chain couples TRBV4-2 to TRBJ2-5, with TRBD2 matching 9 bases. Germline-derived CDR1 and CDR2 are LGHNA and YNFKEQ. The junction had 6 bases not matched to a gene; V was cut back by 0 bases and J by 4 bases. The CDR3 totals 16 residues. Written as DNA, the CDR3 is TGTGCCAGCAGCCAAGATCGGAGTAGCGGGAGAGAGACCCAGTACTTC. Translation: CASSQDRSSGRETQYF.

This clonotype appeared many times. The CDR3 spells CSAFQGAVNEKLFF. The CDR3 DNA follows: TGCAGTGCCTTCCAGGGGGCTGTAAATGAAAAACTGTTTTTT. This chain connects TRBV20-1 to TRBJ1-4; 8 bases are shared with TRBD1. The CDR3 contains 14 residues. In germline, CDR1 is DFQATT, CDR2 SNEGSKA (reference sequence). V trimming: 6 bases; J trimming: 5 bases; junction bases outside the gene matches: 8.

In its sample, this clonotype was seen many times. V usage is TRBV20-1 and J usage is TRBJ2-3; the D gene is possibly TRBD2 (5 bases). Germline loops: CDR1 DFQATT, CDR2 SNEGSKA (reference sequence). Trimming removed 3 bases from V and 3 bases from J, with 13 bases in between. This CDR3 spans 14 amino acids. Written as DNA, the CDR3 is TGCAGTGCTAGGGCCAGGTCGGGGACAGATACGCAGTATTTT. Its translation is CSARARSGTDTQYF.

By frequency in the sample, this clonotype is large. The CDR3 is CASRVSGVPNNEQFF. In DNA, the CDR3 is TGTGCCAGCAGGGTAAGCGGGGTACCCAACAATGAGCAGTTCTTC. The chain has TRBV27 and TRBJ2-1, with TRBD2 identical over 7 bases. V lost 6 bases, J lost 5 bases, and 10 bases stayed unmatched. Germline V gene data show CDR1 as MNHEY and CDR2 as SMNVEV (reference sequence). The CDR3 has 15 amino acids.

This clonotype was counted at least ten times. The V call is TRBV6-2 or TRBV6-3, the J call TRBJ2-7, with D uncertain. Germline-derived CDR1 and CDR2 are MNHEY and SVGEGT. The CDR3 length is 12 residues. V was clipped by 7 bases and J by 3 bases, with 10 bases between them. CDR3 protein: CASNGPNYEQYF. The CDR3 DNA sequence: TGTGCCAGCAACGGTCCGAACTACGAGCAGTACTTC.

This clonotype was detected once. Germline and junction disagree at one end, which may indicate a read error. CDR3 sequence: CSARGSQAEDFF. CDR3 bases: TGCAGTGCTAGAGGCTCTCAGGCAGAAGATTTCTTC. This chain connects TRBV20-1 to TRBJ1-1; D unresolved. Germline V gene lookup returns CDR1 DFQATT and CDR2 SNEGSKA (reference sequence). The CDR3 has 12 amino acids.

Ten or more counts support this clonotype. This chain links TRBV18 with TRBJ1-1; a possible D gene is TRBD1 (5 bases). The CDR3 consists of 15 residues. The V end lost 2 bases, the J end lost 3 bases, and 13 bases lay between the germline ends. The V gene's germline CDR1 is KGHSH and CDR2 LQKENI. The CDR3 loop reads CASSPFGGEDTEAFF. CDR3 nucleotides: TGTGCCAGCTCACCATTTGGGGGGGAAGACACTGAAGCTTTCTTT.

This clonotype was picked up many times. A much larger clone differs from this one at a single base, so this may be a read error. The rearrangement joins TRBV27 to TRBJ2-5, with 9 bases that match TRBD2. Germline assignment: CDR1 MNHEY and CDR2 SMNVEV (reference sequence). There are 15 residues in the CDR3. The CDR3 DNA reads as TGTCCCAGCAGTTTATACTCTAGCGGGATCGTGACCCAGTACTTC. Its translation is CPSSLYSSGIVTQYF.

This clonotype was counted many times. The V and J genes are TRBV6-2 or TRBV6-3 and TRBJ1-5, with 8 bases that match TRBD1. The V and J ends lost 0 bases and 2 bases, in that order; junction bases with no gene match: 6. The germline CDR1 and CDR2 sequences are MNHEY and SVGEGT. This CDR3 has 17 amino acids. CDR3 in amino acids: CASSYSIQGVGNQPQHF. DNA of the CDR3: TGTGCCAGCAGTTACTCAATACAGGGGGTTGGCAATCAGCCCCAGCATTTT.

This clonotype occurred many times. The V call is TRBV28, the J call TRBJ2-7, with D perhaps assigned TRBD1 or TRBD2 (5 bases each). The CDR3 length is 14 residues. V lost 2 bases, J lost 4 bases, and 12 bases lay in between. Germline-derived CDR1 and CDR2 are MDHEN and SYDVKM. The CDR3 here is CASSLGGFGYEQYF. CDR3 bases: TGTGCCAGCAGTTTAGGGGGATTTGGGTACGAGCAGTACTTC.

This clonotype was seen only a few times. Just one base apart from a much larger clone, this may be a read error. The V call is TRBV28, the J call TRBJ2-7, with D possibly TRBD2 on 5 matching bases. The germline V gene has CDR1 MDHEN and CDR2 SYDVKM. The CDR3 runs 11 residues. Trimming took 2 bases from V and 8 from J, leaving 7 bases between them. The CDR3 DNA reads as TGTGCCAGCAGTTTAGAGCGGAAGCAGTACTTC. It codes for CASSLERKQYF.

This clonotype was seen ten or more times. The CDR3 here is CASGSAGGLAALFGNEQFF. The CDR3 region has the DNA TGTGCTAGTGGTTCCGCCGGGGGACTAGCGGCCCTCTTCGGGAATGAGCAGTTCTTC. V gene TRBV12-5 combines with J gene TRBJ2-1; 11 nucleotides align to TRBD2. CDR3 length equals 19 residues. Germline V gene lookup returns CDR1 LGHNT and CDR2 FRNRAP. V lost 4 bases and J lost 7; bases outside the gene matches: 18.

This clonotype was found many times. The J gene is TRBJ2-3, the V gene TRBV27, with D possibly TRBD2 on 5 matching bases. The CDR3 runs to 16 residues. V was trimmed by 5 bases and J by 1 base, leaving 16 bases between them. Germline assignment: CDR1 MNHEY and CDR2 SMNVEV (reference sequence). The CDR3 loop is CASSAGPQRGTDTQYF. The CDR3 DNA is TGTGCCAGCAGTGCGGGCCCACAAAGAGGCACAGATACGCAGTATTTT.

This clonotype was counted only a few times. This chain joins TRBV12-3 or TRBV12-4 and TRBJ1-5; D may be TRBD1 (6 bases). Trimming removed 5 bases from V and 4 bases from J, with 12 bases in between. The CDR3 covers 14 residues. The CDR3 bases are TGTGCCAGCAGTATACAGGGTAGGAATCAGCCCCAGCATTTT. It is translated as CASSIQGRNQPQHF.

The sample holds many counts of this clonotype. The chain is built from TRBV6-2 or TRBV6-3 and TRBJ2-7; no firm D call. In germline, CDR1 is MNHEY, CDR2 SVGEGT. Trimming pared 2 bases from V and 3 bases from J, leaving 8 bases between. The length of the CDR3 is 13 residues. CDR3 amino acids: CASSYGSYYEQYF. The CDR3, as DNA: TGTGCCAGCAGTTACGGGTCTTACTACGAGCAGTACTTC.

In this sample, this clonotype turned up many times. The chain couples TRBV2 to TRBJ1-2; a possible D gene is TRBD1 (6 bases). Germline assignment: CDR1 SNHLY and CDR2 FYNNEI. Trimming cost V 8 bases and J 3 bases, with 13 bases left between them. The CDR3 is 13 residues long. CDR3 sequence (DNA): TGTGCCAGCGGTGCGGCAGGGGACTATGGCTACACCTTC. It encodes CASGAAGDYGYTF.

As to this clonotype: Just one base apart from a much larger clone, this may be a read error. The CDR3 carries no conserved terminal phenylalanine or tryptophan, so it likely arises from a read error. This chain links TRBV4-1 with TRBJ2-5; no reliable D call. V gave up 0 bases and J gave up 5 bases, with 13 bases separating them. The germline gives CDR1 MGHRA, CDR2 YSYEKL. The CDR3 loop spans 15 amino acids. CDR3 sequence (DNA): TGCGCCAGCAGCCAAGATACGGCAAGGAAGGAGACCCAGTACCTC. Its protein is CASSQDTARKETQYL.

A note on this clonotype: One junction end disagrees with the germline gene, perhaps due to a read error. The chain joins TRBV2 to TRBJ2-3; 15 positions match TRBD2. The CDR3 consists of 19 residues. CDR1 SNHLY and CDR2 FYNNEI come from the germline V gene. This CDR3 is CASSIRGLAGGPFIDTQYF. In DNA form, the CDR3 reads TGTGCCAGCAGCATTCGGGGACTAGCGGGAGGCCCCTTCATAGATACTCAGTATTTT.

This clonotype has just one count. This CDR3 is missing its conserved last phenylalanine or tryptophan, likely due to a read error. The gene calls are TRBV6-2 or TRBV6-3 and TRBJ1-2; the D is unclear. Trimming shortened V by 9 bases and J by 4 bases, and 15 bases separated the two germline ends. CDR1 and CDR2 (germline): MNHEY, SVGEGT. The CDR3 consists of 13 residues. CDR3 sequence: CARYGPRPYGYTS. For the CDR3, the DNA is TGTGCCAGATACGGACCGCGGCCCTATGGCTACACCTCC.

This clonotype was recorded many times. CDR3 loop: CASSLGRAGDAYEQYF. In nucleotides, the CDR3 is TGTGCCAGCAGCTTAGGGAGGGCAGGGGACGCCTACGAGCAGTACTTC. J is TRBJ2-7 and V is TRBV7-8; D possibly uses TRBD1 or TRBD2 (6 bases each). The CDR3 consists of 16 residues. The germline V gene encodes CDR1 SGHVS and CDR2 FQNEAQ. With 1 base removed from V and 2 bases from J, the gap between germline ends came to 15 bases.

The chain joins TRBV5-1 to TRBJ2-5, with 7 bases fitting TRBD2. CDR3 length: 14 residues. Germline assignment: CDR1 SGHRS and CDR2 YFSETQ. V was pared by 4 bases and J by 5 bases, with 8 bases of the junction left unmatched. The CDR3 nucleotides read TGCGCCAGCAGCCCCGGGCGGGGGTCGGAGACCCAGTACTTC. It codes for CASSPGRGSETQYF. Supplemented by reference TRBV5-1 and TRBJ2-5, the full variable domain reads KAGVTQTPRYLIKTRGQQVTLSCSPISGHRSVSWYQQTPGQGLQFLFEYFSETQRNKGNFPGRFSGRQFSNSRSEMNVSTLELGDSALYLCASSPGRGSETQYFGPGTRLLVL.

This clonotype was seen repeatedly, ten times or more. V gene TRBV19 combines with J gene TRBJ2-4; D is possibly TRBD1 (6 bases). The V end lost 2 bases, the J end lost 8 bases, and 13 bases lay between the germline ends. The CDR3 sequence is 14 residues long. Germline CDR1 LNHDA, CDR2 SQIVND (reference sequence). The CDR3 DNA reads as TGTGCCAGTAGTATACCAGGGGCTGTGGACATTCAGTACTTC. It encodes CASSIPGAVDIQYF.

This clonotype was detected ten times or more. The genes are TRBV12-3 or TRBV12-4 and TRBJ2-5; the D gene is possibly TRBD1 (5 bases). There are 14 residues in the CDR3. Trimming took 7 bases from V and 1 from J, leaving 13 bases between them. CDR3 in amino acids: CASKLTGGQETQYF. The CDR3 coding sequence is TGTGCCAGCAAACTCACAGGCGGCCAAGAGACCCAGTACTTC.

This clonotype was found many times. The chain has TRBV18 and TRBJ2-7, with D possibly TRBD1 on 6 matching bases. The CDR3 totals 15 residues. Per germline, CDR1 KGHSH and CDR2 LQKENI. V lost 1 base and J lost 0, with 10 bases in between. CDR3 nucleotides: TGTGCCAGCTCACCACGGGCGGACAGCTCCTACGAGCAGTACTTC. This gives the protein CASSPRADSSYEQYF.